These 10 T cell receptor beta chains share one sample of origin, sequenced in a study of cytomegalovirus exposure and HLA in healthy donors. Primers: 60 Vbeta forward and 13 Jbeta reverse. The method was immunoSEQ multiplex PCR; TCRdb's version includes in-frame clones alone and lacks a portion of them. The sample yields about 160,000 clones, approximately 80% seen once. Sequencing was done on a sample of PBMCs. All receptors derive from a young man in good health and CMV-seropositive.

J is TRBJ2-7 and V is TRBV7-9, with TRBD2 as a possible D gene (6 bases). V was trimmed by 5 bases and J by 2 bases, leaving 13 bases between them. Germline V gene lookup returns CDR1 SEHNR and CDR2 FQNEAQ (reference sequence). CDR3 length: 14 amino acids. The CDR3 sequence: CASSQPGLTYEQYF. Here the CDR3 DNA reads TGTGCCAGCAGCCAACCGGGACTTACCTACGAGCAGTACTTC.

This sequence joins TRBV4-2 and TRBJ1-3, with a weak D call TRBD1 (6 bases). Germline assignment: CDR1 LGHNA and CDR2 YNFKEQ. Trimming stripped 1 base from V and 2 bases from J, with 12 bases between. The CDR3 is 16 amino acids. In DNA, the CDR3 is TGTGCCAGCAGCCAAGTCAACACAGGGACTGGAAACACCATATATTTT. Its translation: CASSQVNTGTGNTIYF.

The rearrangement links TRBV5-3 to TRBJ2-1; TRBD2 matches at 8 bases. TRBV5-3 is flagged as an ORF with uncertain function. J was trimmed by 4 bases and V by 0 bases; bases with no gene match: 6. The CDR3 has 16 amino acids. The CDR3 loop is CARSLGRAGGYNEQFF. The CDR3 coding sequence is TGTGCCAGAAGCTTGGGGCGGGCGGGGGGTTACAATGAGCAGTTCTTC.

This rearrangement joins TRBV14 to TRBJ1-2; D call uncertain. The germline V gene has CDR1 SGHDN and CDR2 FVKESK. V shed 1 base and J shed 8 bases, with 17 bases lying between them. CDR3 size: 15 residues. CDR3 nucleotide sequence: TGTGCCAGCAGCCAAGGTGGGCCTCCACCGAAGGGCTACACCTTC. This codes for CASSQGGPPPKGYTF.

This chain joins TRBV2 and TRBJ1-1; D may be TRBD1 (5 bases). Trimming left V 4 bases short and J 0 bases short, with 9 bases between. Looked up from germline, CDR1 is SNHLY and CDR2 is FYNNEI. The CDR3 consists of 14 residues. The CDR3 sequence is CASSGQLMNTEAFF. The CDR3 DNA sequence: TGTGCCAGCAGTGGACAGTTAATGAACACTGAAGCTTTCTTT.

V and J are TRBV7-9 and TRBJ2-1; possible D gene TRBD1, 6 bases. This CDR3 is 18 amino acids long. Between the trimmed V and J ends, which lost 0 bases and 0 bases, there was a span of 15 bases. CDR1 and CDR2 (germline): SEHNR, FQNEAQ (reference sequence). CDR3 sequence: CASSLASLRGSSYNEQFF. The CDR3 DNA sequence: TGTGCCAGCAGCTTAGCTTCCTTAAGGGGGAGCTCCTACAATGAGCAGTTCTTC.

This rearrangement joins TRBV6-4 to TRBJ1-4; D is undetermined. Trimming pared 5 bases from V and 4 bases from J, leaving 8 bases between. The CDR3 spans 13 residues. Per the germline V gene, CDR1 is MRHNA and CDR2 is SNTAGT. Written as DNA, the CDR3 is TGTGCCAGCAGTCGGGAGCATAATGAAAAACTGTTTTTT. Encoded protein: CASSREHNEKLFF.

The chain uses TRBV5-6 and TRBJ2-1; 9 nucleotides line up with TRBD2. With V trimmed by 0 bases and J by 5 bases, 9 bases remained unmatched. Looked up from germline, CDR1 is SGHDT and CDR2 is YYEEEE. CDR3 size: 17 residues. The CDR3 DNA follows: TGTGCCAGCAGCTTGGCCACGACTAGCGGCAAGAACAATGAGCAGTTCTTC. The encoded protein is CASSLATTSGKNNEQFF. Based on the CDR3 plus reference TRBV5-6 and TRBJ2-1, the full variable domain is DAGVTQSPTHLIKTRGQQVTLRCSPKSGHDTVSWYQQALGQGPQFIFQYYEEEERQRGNFPDRFSGHQFPNYSSELNVNALLLGDSALYLCASSLATTSGKNNEQFFGPGTRLTVL.

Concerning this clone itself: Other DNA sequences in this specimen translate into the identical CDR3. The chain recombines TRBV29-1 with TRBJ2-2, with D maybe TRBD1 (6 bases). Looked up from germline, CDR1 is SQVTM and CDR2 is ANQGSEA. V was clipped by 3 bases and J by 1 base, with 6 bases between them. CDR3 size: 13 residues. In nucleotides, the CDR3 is TGCAGCGTTGACAGGGGGAACACCGGGGAGCTGTTTTTT. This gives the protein CSVDRGNTGELFF.

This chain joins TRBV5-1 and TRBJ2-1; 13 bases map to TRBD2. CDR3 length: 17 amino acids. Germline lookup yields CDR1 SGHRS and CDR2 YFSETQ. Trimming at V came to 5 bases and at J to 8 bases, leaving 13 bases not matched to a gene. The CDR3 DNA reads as TGCGCCAGCAGGGCGACCTATCGGACTAGCGGGGGCGATGAGCAGTTCTTC. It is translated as CASRATYRTSGGDEQFF.